This T cell receptor (beta chain) is drawn from a study of cytomegalovirus exposure and HLA in healthy donors. General study results and limits: The classifier, whose performance was assessed in both the original and validation cohorts, reportedly diagnosed cytomegalovirus status with high specificity and sensitivity. There was a cluster of highly shared sequence variants that was likely a sequencing artifact. A few CMV-associated chains were confirmed in vitro to be specific for CMV antigens.

About this clone itself: Its antigen remains unidentified.

Looked up from germline, CDR1 is SGDLS and CDR2 is YYNGEE. J was trimmed by 14 bases and V by 4 bases; bases with no gene match: 18. The length of the CDR3 is 15 residues. The primer mix had 60 Vbeta and 13 Jbeta primers. Only in-frame clones appear in the TCRdb table, and some are missing; sequencing was by immunoSEQ multiplex PCR. The table for this sample gives 95,000 to 150,000 clones. The genes are TRBV9 and TRBJ1-3; 7 positions match TRBD1. The sample was PBMCs. The TCR comes from a man aged 18 to 30 in good health and CMV-seronegative. CDR3 nucleotide sequence: TGTGCCAGCAGCCCACATCCATTCCGGGACAGCCTTTTATATTTT. Its translation: CASSPHPFRDSLLYF.